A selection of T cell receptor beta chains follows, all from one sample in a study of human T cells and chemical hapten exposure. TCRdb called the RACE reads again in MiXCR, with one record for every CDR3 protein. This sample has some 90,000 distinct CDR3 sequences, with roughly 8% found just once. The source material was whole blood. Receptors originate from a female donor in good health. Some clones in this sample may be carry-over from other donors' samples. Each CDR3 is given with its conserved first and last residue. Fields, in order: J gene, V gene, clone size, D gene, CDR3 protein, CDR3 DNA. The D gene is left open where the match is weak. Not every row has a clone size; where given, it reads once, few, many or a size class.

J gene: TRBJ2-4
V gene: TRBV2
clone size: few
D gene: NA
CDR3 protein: CASSDRNLAKNIQYF
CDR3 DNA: TGTGCCAGCAGCGACAGGAATTTAGCCAAAAACATTCAGTACTTC

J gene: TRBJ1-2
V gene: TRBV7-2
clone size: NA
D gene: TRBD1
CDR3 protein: CASSAGQGAGGYGYTF
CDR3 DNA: TGTGCCAGCAGCGCAGGCCAGGGGGCAGGTGGCTATGGCTACACCTTC

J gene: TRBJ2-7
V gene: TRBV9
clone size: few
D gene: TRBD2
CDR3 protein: CASSVGSSGSFYEQYF
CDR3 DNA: TGTGCCAGCAGCGTAGGCTCTAGCGGGTCATTCTACGAGCAGTACTTC

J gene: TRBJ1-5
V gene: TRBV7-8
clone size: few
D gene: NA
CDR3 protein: CASSLGGYRKQPQHF
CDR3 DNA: TGTGCCAGCAGCTTGGGAGGGTATAGAAAACAGCCCCAGCATTTT

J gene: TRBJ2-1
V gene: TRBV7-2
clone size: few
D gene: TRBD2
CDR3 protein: CASSLALTAGMKIKGEQFF
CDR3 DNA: TGTGCCAGCAGCTTAGCGCTTACAGCGGGAATGAAAATTAAGGGTGAGCAGTTCTTC

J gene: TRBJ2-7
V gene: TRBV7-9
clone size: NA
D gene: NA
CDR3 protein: CASSPRTSSYEQYF
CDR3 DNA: TGTGCCAGCAGCCCCAGGACCAGCTCCTACGAGCAGTACTTC

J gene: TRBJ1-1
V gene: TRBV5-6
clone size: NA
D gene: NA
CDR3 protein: CASSLTDKRGRDTEAFF
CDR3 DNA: TGTGCCAGCAGCTTGACCGACAAACGGGGCCGAGACACTGAAGCTTTCTTT

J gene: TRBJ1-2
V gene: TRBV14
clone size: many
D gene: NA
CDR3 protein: CASSGGSYYGYTF
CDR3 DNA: TGTGCCAGCAGCGGAGGAAGCTACTATGGCTACACCTTC

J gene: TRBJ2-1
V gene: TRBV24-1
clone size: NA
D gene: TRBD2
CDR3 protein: CATSEWTSGGYNEQFF
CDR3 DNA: TGTGCCACCAGTGAGTGGACTAGCGGAGGATACAATGAGCAGTTCTTC

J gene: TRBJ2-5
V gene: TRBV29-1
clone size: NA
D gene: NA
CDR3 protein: CSVGLRVQETQYF
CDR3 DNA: TGCAGCGTTGGATTGCGGGTACAAGAGACCCAGTACTTC

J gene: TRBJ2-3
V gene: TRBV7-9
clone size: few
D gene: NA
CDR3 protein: CASSSGTGLRLDTQYF
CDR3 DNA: TGTGCCAGCAGCTCGGGCACAGGCTTAAGGCTAGATACGCAGTATTTT

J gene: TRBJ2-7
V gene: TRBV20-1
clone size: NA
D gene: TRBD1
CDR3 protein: CSAPGQGISEQYF
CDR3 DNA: TGCAGTGCGCCGGGACAGGGTATTAGCGAGCAGTACTTC

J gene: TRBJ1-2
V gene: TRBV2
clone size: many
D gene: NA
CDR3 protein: CASSEKAVGGYTF
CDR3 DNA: TGTGCCAGCAGTGAGAAGGCCGTCGGTGGCTACACCTTC

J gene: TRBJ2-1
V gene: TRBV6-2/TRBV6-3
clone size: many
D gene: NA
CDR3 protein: CASRRDIVGRKIYNEQFF
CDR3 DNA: TGTGCCAGCAGAAGGGACATCGTGGGTCGGAAGATTTACAATGAGCAGTTCTTC

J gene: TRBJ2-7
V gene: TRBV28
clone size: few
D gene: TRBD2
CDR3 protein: CASSSPLAGGREQYF
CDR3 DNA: TGTGCCAGCAGTTCCCCCCTAGCGGGAGGCAGGGAGCAGTACTTC

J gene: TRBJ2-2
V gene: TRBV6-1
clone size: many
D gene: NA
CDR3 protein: CASSAGDDTGELFF
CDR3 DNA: TGTGCCAGCAGTGCAGGGGACGACACCGGGGAGCTGTTTTTT

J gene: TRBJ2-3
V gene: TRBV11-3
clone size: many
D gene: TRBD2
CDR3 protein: CASSLNEGLAGGYRTDTQYF
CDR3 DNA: TGTGCCAGCAGCCTAAATGAGGGACTAGCGGGAGGTTATAGGACAGATACGCAGTATTTT

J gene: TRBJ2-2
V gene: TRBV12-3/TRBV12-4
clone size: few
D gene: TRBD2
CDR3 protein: CASSSLGGAGELFF
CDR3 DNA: TGTGCCAGCAGTTCGCTGGGGGGGGCCGGGGAGCTGTTTTTT

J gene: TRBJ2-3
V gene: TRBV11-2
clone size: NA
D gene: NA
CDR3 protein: CASSLEGRSGTQYF
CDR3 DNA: TGTGCCAGCAGCTTAGAGGGCCGCTCCGGTACGCAGTATTTT

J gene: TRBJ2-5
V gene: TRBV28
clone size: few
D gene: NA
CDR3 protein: CASSSDNPGRETQYF
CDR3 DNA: TGTGCCAGCAGTTCGGATAATCCAGGGCGAGAGACCCAGTACTTC

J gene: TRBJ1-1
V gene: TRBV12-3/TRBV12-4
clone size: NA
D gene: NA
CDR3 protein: CASSTQDFSEAFF
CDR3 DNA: TGTGCCAGCAGTACGCAGGACTTTTCTGAAGCTTTCTTT

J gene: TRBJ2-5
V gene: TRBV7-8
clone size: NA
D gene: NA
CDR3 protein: CASSRPAEETQYF
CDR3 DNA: TGTGCCAGCAGTCGTCCCGCGGAAGAGACCCAGTACTTC

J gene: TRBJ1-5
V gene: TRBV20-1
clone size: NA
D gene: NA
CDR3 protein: CSAREQSSPNQPQHF
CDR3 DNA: TGCAGTGCTAGAGAACAGAGTAGCCCCAATCAGCCCCAGCATTTT

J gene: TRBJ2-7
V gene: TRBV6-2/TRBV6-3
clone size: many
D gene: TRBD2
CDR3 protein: CASSWTSGSAEQYF
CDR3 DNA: TGTGCCAGCAGTTGGACTAGCGGGAGTGCCGAGCAGTACTTC